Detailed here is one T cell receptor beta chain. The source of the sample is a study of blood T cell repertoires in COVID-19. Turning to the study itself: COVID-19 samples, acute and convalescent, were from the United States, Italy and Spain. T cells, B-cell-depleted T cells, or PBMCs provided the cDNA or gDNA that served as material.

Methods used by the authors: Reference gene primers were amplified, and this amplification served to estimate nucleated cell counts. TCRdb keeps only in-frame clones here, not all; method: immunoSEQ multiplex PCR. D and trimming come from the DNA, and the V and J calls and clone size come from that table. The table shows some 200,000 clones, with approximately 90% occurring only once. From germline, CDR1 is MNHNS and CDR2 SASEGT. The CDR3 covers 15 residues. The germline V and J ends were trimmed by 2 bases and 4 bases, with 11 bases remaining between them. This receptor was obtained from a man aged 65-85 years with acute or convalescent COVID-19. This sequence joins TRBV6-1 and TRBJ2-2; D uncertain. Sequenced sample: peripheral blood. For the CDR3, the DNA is TGTGCCAGCAGTGAAACGCAAGCGAGCACCGGGGAGCTGTTTTTT. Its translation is CASSETQASTGELFF.